The next 16 T cell receptor beta chains were all read from a single sample in a study of CD4 T cells in relation to SARS-CoV-2 and coronaviruses. Before the COVID-19 pandemic, during about 2011-2018, CD4+ T cells were taken from unexposed donors. The repertoire was sequenced with immunoSEQ multiplex PCR; TCRdb's copy has only in-frame clones and lacks some. This sample has more than 55,000 clones, with around 86% found just once. Sequenced material: memory CD4+ T cells from PBMCs. These receptors came from a human donor in good health.

CDR3 coding DNA: TGTGCCAGCAGCTCAGGGGGGGGGTACAATGAGCAGTTCTTC. It specifies CASSSGGGYNEQFF. The chain uses TRBV11-1 and TRBJ2-1; D may correspond to TRBD1 or TRBD2 (7 bases each). Germline assignment: CDR1 SGHAT and CDR2 FQDESV (reference sequence). Trimming removed 4 bases at V and 4 bases at J, with 11 bases between. The length of the CDR3 is 14 residues. Combining the CDR3 with reference TRBV11-1 and TRBJ2-1 gives the whole variable domain EAEVAQSPRYKITEKSQAVAFWCDPISGHATLYWYRQILGQGPELLVQFQDESVVDDSQLPKDRFSAERLKGVDSTLKIQPAELGDSAMYLCASSSGGGYNEQFFGPGTRLTVL.

V is TRBV11-2 and J is TRBJ2-7, with no clear D. The germline CDR1 and CDR2 sequences are SGHAT and FQNNGV. The CDR3 contains 12 residues. V shed 5 bases and J shed 6 bases, with 11 bases lying between them. CDR3 sequence: CASSPAPLEQYF. As DNA, the CDR3 is TGTGCCAGCAGCCCCGCACCCCTCGAGCAGTACTTC.

J is TRBJ1-2 and V is TRBV12-3 or TRBV12-4; possible D gene TRBD1, 6 bases. Trimming pared 5 bases from V and 2 bases from J, leaving 9 bases between. This CDR3 region has 13 residues. The CDR3 DNA reads TGTGCCAGCAGTCGGACAGCGAACTATGGCTACACCTTC. Residues: CASSRTANYGYTF.

The chain carries TRBV2 and TRBJ2-6, with 10 bases identical to TRBD1. CDR1 is SNHLY and CDR2 is FYNNEI in the germline V gene. This CDR3 is 18 amino acids long. V trimming: 6 bases; J trimming: 1 base; junction bases outside the gene matches: 9. CDR3 DNA: TGTGCCAGCAGAGCGACAGGGGGCTACCTTTCTGGGGCCAACGTCCTGACTTTC. Encoded protein: CASRATGGYLSGANVLTF.

This chain connects TRBV7-9 to TRBJ1-2; 7 positions agree with TRBD1. The CDR3 extends over 13 amino acids. Germline loops: CDR1 SEHNR, CDR2 FQNEAQ (reference sequence). Trimming took 5 bases from V and 8 from J; bases not matched to a gene: 8. The CDR3 DNA reads as TGTGCCAGCAGCCTCTCGACAGGGAGAGGCTACACCTTC. Translating it yields CASSLSTGRGYTF.

The CDR3 bases are TGCGCCAGCAGCCAGCGTCCCATAGGACGACTCAATGAGCAGTTCTTC. Its translation is CASSQRPIGRLNEQFF. The chain recombines TRBV4-1 with TRBJ2-1; no clear D. CDR1 MGHRA and CDR2 YSYEKL come from the germline V gene. Trimming cost V 3 bases and J 6 bases, with 18 bases left between them. The length of the CDR3 is 16 residues.

V and J are TRBV5-5 and TRBJ1-1; possibly TRBD1 for D (5 bases). V lost 2 bases and J 7 bases, leaving 12 bases between the germline ends. There are 13 residues in the CDR3. Germline V gene lookup returns CDR1 SGHKS and CDR2 YYEKEE (reference sequence). For the CDR3, the DNA is TGTGCCAGCAGCTTTGGTACACAGGATGAAGCTTTCTTT. It codes for CASSFGTQDEAFF.

J is TRBJ2-3 and V is TRBV10-3; maybe TRBD2 (5 bases). The CDR3 spans 14 residues. Looked up from germline, CDR1 is ENHRY and CDR2 is SYGVKD. Deletions cut 10 bases from V and 1 base from J, with 15 bases between. The CDR3 nucleotides read TGTGCCACCCGGGCGGGCGGACGCACAGATACGCAGTATTTT. Translated, it gives CATRAGGRTDTQYF.

CDR3: CASSQALAGALSIQYF. Here the CDR3 DNA reads TGTGCCAGCAGCCAAGCTCTAGCGGGAGCCTTGAGCATTCAGTACTTC. The chain carries TRBV14 and TRBJ2-4; 10 nucleotides match TRBD2. CDR1 and CDR2 (germline): SGHDN, FVKESK. This CDR3 is built from 16 residues. J was trimmed by 9 bases and V by 1 base; bases with no gene match: 9.

The chain links TRBV12-3 or TRBV12-4 to TRBJ1-2; 8 bases are a match to TRBD1. V was pared by 5 bases and J by 6 bases, with 5 bases of the junction left unmatched. The CDR3 sequence is 13 residues long. The CDR3 sequence: CASSRQGRDGYTF. In DNA, the CDR3 is TGTGCCAGCAGTCGACAGGGGAGAGATGGCTACACCTTC.

The chain has TRBV24-1 and TRBJ2-1; no definite D call. From germline, CDR1 is KGHDR and CDR2 SFDVKD. The CDR3 is made up of 15 amino acids. Deletions cut 6 bases from V and 2 bases from J, with 13 bases between. CDR3 in DNA: TGTGCCACCAGTATGACGAACTCACCCTACAATGAGCAGTTCTTC. Protein: CATSMTNSPYNEQFF.

This clone appeared once. The chain joins TRBV9 to TRBJ2-1, with D maybe TRBD1 (5 bases). Germline assignment: CDR1 SGDLS and CDR2 YYNGEE. This CDR3 comprises 15 residues. Trimming took off 0 bases at V and 5 bases at J, with 12 bases between the two ends. CDR3 coding DNA: TGTGCCAGCAGCGTAGGCGGAACAGGAAACAATGAGCAGTTCTTC. Protein product: CASSVGGTGNNEQFF. Together with reference TRBV9 and TRBJ2-1, the CDR3 gives the full variable domain: DSGVTQTPKHLITATGQRVTLRCSPRSGDLSVYWYQQSLDQGLQFLIQYYNGEERAKGNILERFSAQQFPDLHSELNLSSLELGDSALYFCASSVGGTGNNEQFFGPGTRLTVL.

The chain has TRBV5-1 and TRBJ2-3; no clear D gene. The CDR3 length is 15 residues. Trimming shortened V by 0 bases and J by 2 bases, and 10 bases separated the two germline ends. Germline CDR1 and CDR2: SGHRS and YFSETQ. Written as DNA, the CDR3 is TGCGCCAGCAGCTTGGACGGGTCAAACACAGATACGCAGTATTTT. It encodes CASSLDGSNTDTQYF.

The chain is built from TRBV5-4 and TRBJ2-7; TRBD1 matches at 12 bases. Germline CDR1 reads SGHNT; CDR2 reads YYREEE (reference sequence). CDR3 length: 17 amino acids. The J segment lost 4 bases and the V segment lost 3 bases, leaving 11 bases of the junction unmatched. CDR3 nucleotide sequence: TGTGCCAGCAGCTCTGGGGGGACAGGGGGCTTAAGTTACGAGCAGTACTTC. Protein sequence: CASSSGGTGGLSYEQYF.

This chain uses TRBV9 with TRBJ1-5, with 10 bases identical to TRBD1. CDR3 length: 14 amino acids. Germline V gene data show CDR1 as SGDLS and CDR2 as YYNGEE. The chain's CDR3 is CVTLTRTGGQPQHF. Written as DNA, the CDR3 is TGTGTTACCCTGACGCGGACAGGGGGTCAGCCCCAGCATTTT.

The chain has TRBV18 and TRBJ1-2; no firm D call. Trimming removed 3 bases from V and 6 bases from J, with 23 bases in between. The germline CDR1 and CDR2 sequences are KGHSH and LQKENI. There are 17 residues in the CDR3. This CDR3 reads CASSPPGIRLGSNGYTF. Here the CDR3 DNA reads TGTGCCAGCTCACCCCCGGGCATTCGGTTGGGATCTAATGGCTACACCTTC. The whole variable domain, filled in from reference TRBV18 and TRBJ1-2, reads NAGVMQNPRHLVRRRGQEARLRCSPMKGHSHVYWYRQLPEEGLKFMVYLQKENIIDESGMPKERFSAEFPKEGPSILRIQQVVRGDSAAYFCASSPPGIRLGSNGYTFGSGTRLTVV.